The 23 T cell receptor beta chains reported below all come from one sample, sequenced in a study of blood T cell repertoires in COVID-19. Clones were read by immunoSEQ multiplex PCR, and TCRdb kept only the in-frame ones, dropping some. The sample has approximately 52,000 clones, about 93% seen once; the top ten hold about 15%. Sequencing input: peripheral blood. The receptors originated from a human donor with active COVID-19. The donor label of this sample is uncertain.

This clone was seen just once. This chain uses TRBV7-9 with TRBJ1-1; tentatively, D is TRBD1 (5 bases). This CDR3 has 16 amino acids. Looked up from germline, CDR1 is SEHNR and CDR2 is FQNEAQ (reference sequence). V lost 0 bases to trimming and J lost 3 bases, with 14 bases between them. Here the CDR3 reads CASSLAREGWDTEAFF. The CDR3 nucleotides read TGTGCCAGCAGCTTAGCTCGGGAGGGGTGGGACACTGAAGCTTTCTTT.

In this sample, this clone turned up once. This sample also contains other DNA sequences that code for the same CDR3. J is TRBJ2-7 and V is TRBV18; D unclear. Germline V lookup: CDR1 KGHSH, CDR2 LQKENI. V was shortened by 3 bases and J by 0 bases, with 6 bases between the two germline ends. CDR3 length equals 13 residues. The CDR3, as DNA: TGTGCCAGCTCACCCCCGGGCTCCTACGAGCAGTACTTC. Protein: CASSPPGSYEQYF.

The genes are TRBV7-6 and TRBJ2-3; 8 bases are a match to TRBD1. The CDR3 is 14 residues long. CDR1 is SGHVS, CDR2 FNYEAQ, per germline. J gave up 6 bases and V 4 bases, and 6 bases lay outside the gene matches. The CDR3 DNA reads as TGTGCCAGCAGCTCAGGGGGCGCAGCGGATACGCAGTATTTT. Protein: CASSSGGAADTQYF.

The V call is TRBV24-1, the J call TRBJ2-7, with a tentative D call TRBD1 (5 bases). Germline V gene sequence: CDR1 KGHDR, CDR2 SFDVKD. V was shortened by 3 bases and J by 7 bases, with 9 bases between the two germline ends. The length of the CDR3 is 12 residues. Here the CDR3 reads CATSDRQPEQYV. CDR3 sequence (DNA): TGTGCCACCAGTGATCGACAGCCTGAGCAGTACGTC.

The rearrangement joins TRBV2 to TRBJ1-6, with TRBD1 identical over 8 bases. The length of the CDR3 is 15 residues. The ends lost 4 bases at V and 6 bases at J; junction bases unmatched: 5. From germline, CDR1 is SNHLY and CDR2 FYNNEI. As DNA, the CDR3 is TGTGCCAGCAGTGCGAGGACAGGGACTAATTCACCCCTCCACTTT. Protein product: CASSARTGTNSPLHF. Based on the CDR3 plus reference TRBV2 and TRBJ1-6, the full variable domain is EPEVTQTPSHQVTQMGQEVILRCVPISNHLYFYWYRQILGQKVEFLVSFYNNEISEKSEIFDDQFSVERPDGSNFTLKIRSTKLEDSAMYFCASSARTGTNSPLHFGNGTRLTVT.

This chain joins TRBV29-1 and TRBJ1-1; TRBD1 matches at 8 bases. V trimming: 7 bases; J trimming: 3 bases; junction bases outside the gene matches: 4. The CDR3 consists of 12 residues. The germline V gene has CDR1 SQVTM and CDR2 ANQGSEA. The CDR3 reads CSAGQGDTEAFF. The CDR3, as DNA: TGCAGCGCCGGACAGGGTGACACTGAAGCTTTCTTT.

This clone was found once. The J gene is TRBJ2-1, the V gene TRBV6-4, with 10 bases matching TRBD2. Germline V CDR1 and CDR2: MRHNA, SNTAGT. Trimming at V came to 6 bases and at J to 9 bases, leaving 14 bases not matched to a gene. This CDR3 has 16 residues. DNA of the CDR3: TGTGCCAGCAGCACACACCCCGTGGCTAGCGGGAGTGAGCAGTTCTTC. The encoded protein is CASSTHPVASGSEQFF.

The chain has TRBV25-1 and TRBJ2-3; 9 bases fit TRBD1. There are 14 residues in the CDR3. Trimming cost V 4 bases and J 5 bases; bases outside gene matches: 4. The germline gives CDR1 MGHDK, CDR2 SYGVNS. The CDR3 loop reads CASSGGQGRDTQYF. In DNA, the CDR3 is TGTGCCAGCAGTGGAGGACAGGGGAGAGATACGCAGTATTTT. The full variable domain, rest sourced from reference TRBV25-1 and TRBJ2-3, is EADIYQTPRYLVIGTGKKITLECSQTMGHDKMYWYQQDPGMELHLIHYSYGVNSTEKGDLSSESTVSRIRTEHFPLTLESARPSHTSQYLCASSGGQGRDTQYFGPGTRLTVL.

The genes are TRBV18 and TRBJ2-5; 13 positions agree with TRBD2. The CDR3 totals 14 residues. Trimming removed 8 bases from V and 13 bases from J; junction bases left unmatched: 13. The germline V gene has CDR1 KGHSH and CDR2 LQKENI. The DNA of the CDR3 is TGTGCCAGCGCCGCCGGGACTAGCGGGGCCCTTGGGTACTTC. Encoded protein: CASAAGTSGALGYF.

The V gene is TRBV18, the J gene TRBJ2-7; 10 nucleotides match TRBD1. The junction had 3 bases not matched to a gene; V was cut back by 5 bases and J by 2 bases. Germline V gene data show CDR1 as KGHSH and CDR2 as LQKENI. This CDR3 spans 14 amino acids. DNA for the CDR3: TGTGCCAGCTCATCCGGGACAGGGGCCTACGAGCAGTACGTC. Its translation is CASSSGTGAYEQYV.

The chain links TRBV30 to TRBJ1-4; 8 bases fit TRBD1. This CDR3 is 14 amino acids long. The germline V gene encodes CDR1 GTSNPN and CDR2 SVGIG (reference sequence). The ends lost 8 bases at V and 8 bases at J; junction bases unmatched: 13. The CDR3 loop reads CAGTGQVREEKLFF. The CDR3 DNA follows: TGTGCCGGAACGGGACAGGTCCGTGAGGAAAAACTGTTTTTT.

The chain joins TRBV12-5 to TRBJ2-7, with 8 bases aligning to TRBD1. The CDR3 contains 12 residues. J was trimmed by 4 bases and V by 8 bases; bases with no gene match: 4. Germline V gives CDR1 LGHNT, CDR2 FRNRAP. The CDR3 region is CASRTGNYEQYF. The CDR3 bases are TGTGCTAGTAGGACAGGGAATTACGAGCAGTACTTC. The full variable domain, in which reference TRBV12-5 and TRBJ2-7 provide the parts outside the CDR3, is DARVTQTPRHKVTEMGQEVTMRCQPILGHNTVFWYRQTMMQGLELLAYFRNRAPLDDSGMPKDRFSAEMPDATLATLKIQPSEPRDSAVYFCASRTGNYEQYFGPGTRLTVT.

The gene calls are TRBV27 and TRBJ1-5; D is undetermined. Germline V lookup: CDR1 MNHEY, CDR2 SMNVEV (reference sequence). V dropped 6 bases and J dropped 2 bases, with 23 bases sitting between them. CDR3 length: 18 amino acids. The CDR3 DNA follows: TGTGCCAGCAGCCTAAGGCCCCCCCAGGATCGTGGCAATCAGCCCCAGCATTTT. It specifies CASSLRPPQDRGNQPQHF.

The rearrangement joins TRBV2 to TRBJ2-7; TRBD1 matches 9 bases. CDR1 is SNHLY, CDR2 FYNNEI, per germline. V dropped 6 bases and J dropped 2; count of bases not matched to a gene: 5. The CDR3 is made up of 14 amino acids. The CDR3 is CASSEQGAAYEQYF. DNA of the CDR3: TGTGCCAGCAGCGAACAGGGGGCGGCCTACGAGCAGTACTTC. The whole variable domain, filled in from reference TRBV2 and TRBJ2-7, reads EPEVTQTPSHQVTQMGQEVILRCVPISNHLYFYWYRQILGQKVEFLVSFYNNEISEKSEIFDDQFSVERPDGSNFTLKIRSTKLEDSAMYFCASSEQGAAYEQYFGPGTRLTVT.

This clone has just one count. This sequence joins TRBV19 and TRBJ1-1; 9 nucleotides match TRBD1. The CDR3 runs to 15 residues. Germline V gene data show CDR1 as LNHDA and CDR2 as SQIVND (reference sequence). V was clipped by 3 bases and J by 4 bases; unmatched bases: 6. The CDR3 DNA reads TGTGCCAGTAGTATTGGCCGACAGGGGGTCACTGAAGCTTTCTTT. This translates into CASSIGRQGVTEAFF.

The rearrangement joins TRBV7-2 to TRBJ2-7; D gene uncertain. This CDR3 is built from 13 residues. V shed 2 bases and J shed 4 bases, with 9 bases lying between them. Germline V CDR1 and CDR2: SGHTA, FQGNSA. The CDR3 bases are TGTGCCAGCAGCTTAACCTTCGAGTACGAGCAGTACGTC. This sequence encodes CASSLTFEYEQYV.

The CDR3 coding sequence is TGCGCCAGCAGCCAAGATCGGGTCCTAGAGAGCGAGCAGTACTTC. Translation gives CASSQDRVLESEQYF. This sequence joins TRBV4-1 and TRBJ2-7; D remains ambiguous. This CDR3 contains 15 residues. Deletions cut 0 bases from V and 6 bases from J, with 15 bases between. Germline CDR1 and CDR2: MGHRA and YSYEKL.

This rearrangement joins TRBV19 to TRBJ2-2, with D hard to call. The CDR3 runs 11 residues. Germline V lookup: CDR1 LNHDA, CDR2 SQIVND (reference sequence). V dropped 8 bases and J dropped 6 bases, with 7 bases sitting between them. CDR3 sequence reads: CASEASGELFF. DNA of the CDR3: TGTGCCAGTGAGGCCTCCGGGGAGCTGTTTTTT.

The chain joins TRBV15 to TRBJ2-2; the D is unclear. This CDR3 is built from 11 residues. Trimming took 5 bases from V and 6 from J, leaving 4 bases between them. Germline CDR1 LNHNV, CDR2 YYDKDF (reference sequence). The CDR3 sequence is CATSQSGELFF. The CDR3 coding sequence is TGTGCCACCAGCCAATCCGGGGAGCTGTTTTTT.

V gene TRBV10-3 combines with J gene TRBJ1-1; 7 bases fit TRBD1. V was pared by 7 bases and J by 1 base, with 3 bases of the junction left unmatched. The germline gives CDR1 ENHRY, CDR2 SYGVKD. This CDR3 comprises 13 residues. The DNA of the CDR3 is TGTGCCATCATAGGACAGGCGAACACTGAAGCTTTCTTT. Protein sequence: CAIIGQANTEAFF.

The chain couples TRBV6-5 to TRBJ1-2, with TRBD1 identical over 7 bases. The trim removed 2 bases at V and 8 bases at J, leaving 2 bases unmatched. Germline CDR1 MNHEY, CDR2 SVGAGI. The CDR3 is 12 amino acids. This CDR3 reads CASSYTGDGYTF. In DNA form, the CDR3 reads TGTGCCAGCAGTTACACAGGGGACGGCTACACCTTC.

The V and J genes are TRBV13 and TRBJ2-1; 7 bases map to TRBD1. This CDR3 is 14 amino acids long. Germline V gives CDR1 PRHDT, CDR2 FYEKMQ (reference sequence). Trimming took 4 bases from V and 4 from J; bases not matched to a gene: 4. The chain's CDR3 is CASSWGTAYNEQFF. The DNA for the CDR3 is TGTGCCAGCAGCTGGGGGACAGCGTACAATGAGCAGTTCTTC. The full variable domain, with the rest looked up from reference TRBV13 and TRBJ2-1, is AAGVIQSPRHLIKEKRETATLKCYPIPRHDTVYWYQQGPGQDPQFLISFYEKMQSDKGSIPDRFSAQQFSDYHSELNMSSLELGDSALYFCASSWGTAYNEQFFGPGTRLTVL.

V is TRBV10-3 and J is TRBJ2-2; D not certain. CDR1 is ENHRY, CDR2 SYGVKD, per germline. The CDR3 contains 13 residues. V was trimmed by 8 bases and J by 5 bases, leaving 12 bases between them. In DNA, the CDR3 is TGTGCCATCCGGTTACGTGAAACCGGGGAGCTGTTTTTT. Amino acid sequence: CAIRLRETGELFF.